Presented here are 29 T cell receptor beta chains from one specimen sequenced in a study of blood T cell repertoires in COVID-19. Data came from immunoSEQ multiplex PCR; TCRdb stores just in-frame clones and leaves some out. The table includes 85,000 to 130,000 clones, about 86% detected once. The sequencing sample was made of PBMCs or T cells enriched from blood (not recorded which). The source is a woman between 50 and 59 years old who had recovered from COVID-19.

V usage is TRBV11-1 and J usage is TRBJ2-7, with TRBD1 identical over 10 bases. V dropped 3 bases and J dropped 6; count of bases not matched to a gene: 5. CDR3 length: 14 residues. In germline, CDR1 is SGHAT, CDR2 FQDESV (reference sequence). The CDR3 DNA sequence: TGTGCCAGCAGCTTGGACAGGGGGGTAGGCGAGCAGTACTTC. It is translated as CASSLDRGVGEQYF.

V usage is TRBV9 and J usage is TRBJ1-5; no clear D gene. CDR3 length equals 13 residues. Trimming left V 0 bases short and J 9 bases short, with 10 bases between. The germline V gene encodes CDR1 SGDLS and CDR2 YYNGEE. The CDR3 DNA is TGTGCCAGCAGCGTAGAAACGACGGGGCCCCAGCATTTT. As protein: CASSVETTGPQHF.

The rearrangement uses TRBV28 and TRBJ2-5; D might be TRBD2 (5 bases). The CDR3 sequence is 15 residues long. Looked up from germline, CDR1 is MDHEN and CDR2 is SYDVKM. The V and J ends lost 6 bases and 5 bases respectively, with 19 bases between them. This CDR3 is CASSTIASMRETQYF. DNA of the CDR3: TGTGCCAGCAGCACTATAGCGAGTATGAGGGAGACCCAGTACTTC.

The chain combines TRBV9 with TRBJ1-2; TRBD1 matches 10 bases. Germline lookup yields CDR1 SGDLS and CDR2 YYNGEE. The V and J ends lost 4 bases and 6 bases, in that order; junction bases with no gene match: 12. CDR3 length: 16 residues. The CDR3 DNA follows: TGTGCCAGCAGCCGGACTACTGGACAGGGGGTGGATGGCTACACCTTC. It specifies CASSRTTGQGVDGYTF.

The chain uses TRBV16 and TRBJ2-7; TRBD2 matches at 8 bases. Germline CDR1 is KGHSY and CDR2 is FQNENV. The CDR3 runs to 15 residues. With 4 bases clipped from V and 3 bases from J, the junction kept 8 bases outside the gene matches. The CDR3 DNA sequence: TGTGCCAGCAGCCCCCCGGAGCTAGCGGGCTACGAGCAGTACTTC. Protein sequence: CASSPPELAGYEQYF.

The rearrangement links TRBV19 to TRBJ2-1, with a possible D match to TRBD1 (6 bases). CDR1 LNHDA and CDR2 SQIVND come from the germline V gene (reference sequence). This CDR3 has 16 amino acids. With 0 bases removed from V and 0 bases from J, the gap between germline ends came to 9 bases. CDR3 sequence (DNA): TGTGCCAGTAGTATAGAAGGGGGTGGCTCCTACAATGAGCAGTTCTTC. Translated: CASSIEGGGSYNEQFF.

This clone showed up just once. The chain is built from TRBV5-8 and TRBJ1-2, with 9 positions matching TRBD1. J was trimmed by 5 bases and V by 1 base; bases with no gene match: 6. The CDR3 has 15 residues. Germline V CDR1 and CDR2: SGHTS, YDEGEE. In DNA, the CDR3 is TGTGCCAGCAGCTTGTGGCTCGGGACAGGGTATGGCTACACCTTC. Translated: CASSLWLGTGYGYTF.

V gene TRBV27 combines with J gene TRBJ1-5, with D tentatively TRBD1 (6 bases). The CDR3 covers 15 residues. With 0 bases removed from V and 5 bases from J, the gap between germline ends came to 11 bases. Germline-derived CDR1 and CDR2 are MNHEY and SMNVEV (reference sequence). CDR3 sequence reads: CASSLSTGSDQPQHF. The CDR3 bases are TGTGCCAGCAGTTTATCAACAGGGTCGGATCAGCCCCAGCATTTT.

The chain recombines TRBV19 with TRBJ1-4, with D unresolved. Trimming took off 3 bases at V and 0 bases at J, with 5 bases between the two ends. The CDR3 sequence is 14 residues long. The germline V gene has CDR1 LNHDA and CDR2 SQIVND (reference sequence). DNA for the CDR3: TGTGCCAGTAGTATTACAGCAACTAATGAAAAACTGTTTTTT. Its translation: CASSITATNEKLFF. Full variable domain (outside the CDR3, taken from reference TRBV19 and TRBJ1-4): DGGITQSPKYLFRKEGQNVTLSCEQNLNHDAMYWYRQDPGQGLRLIYYSQIVNDFQKGDIAEGYSVSREKKESFPLTVTSAQKNPTAFYLCASSITATNEKLFFGSGTQLSVL.

The rearrangement uses TRBV28 and TRBJ1-1; D possibly corresponds to TRBD1 (6 bases). The V and J ends lost 6 bases and 1 base respectively, with 15 bases between them. CDR1 is MDHEN, CDR2 SYDVKM, per germline. This CDR3 has 15 amino acids. The CDR3 sequence is CASRRGVTGNTEAFF. Here the CDR3 DNA reads TGTGCCAGCAGACGAGGGGTGACAGGGAACACTGAAGCTTTCTTT.

This chain connects TRBV27 to TRBJ1-5; D uncertain. The V gene's germline CDR1 is MNHEY and CDR2 SMNVEV (reference sequence). The CDR3 has 13 residues. V was clipped by 3 bases and J by 0 bases, with 3 bases between them. CDR3 in DNA: TGTGCCAGCAGTTTCTCTAGCAATCAGCCCCAGCATTTT. Translating it yields CASSFSSNQPQHF.

J is TRBJ2-7 and V is TRBV5-1; 12 bases are a match to TRBD2. Losses at the gene ends were 0 bases for V and 4 bases for J; bases not matched to a gene: 5. The CDR3 contains 16 residues. Looked up from germline, CDR1 is SGHRS and CDR2 is YFSETQ. The CDR3 coding sequence is TGCGCCAGCAGCTTGGTCTCCGGGACTAGCGGGTACGAGCAGTACTTC. It yields the protein CASSLVSGTSGYEQYF.

CDR3 nucleotides: TGTGCCTGGAGTCAGGGGCCCTACGAGCAGTACTTC. It is translated as CAWSQGPYEQYF. This chain links TRBV30 with TRBJ2-7, with D possibly TRBD1 on 6 matching bases. V dropped 2 bases and J dropped 2 bases, with 7 bases sitting between them. Germline V gives CDR1 GTSNPN, CDR2 SVGIG (reference sequence). This CDR3 has 12 amino acids. Based on the CDR3 plus reference TRBV30 and TRBJ2-7, the full variable domain is SQTIHQWPATLVQPVGSPLSLECTVEGTSNPNLYWYRQAAGRGLQLLFYSVGIGQISSEVPQNLSASRPQDRQFILSSKKLLLSDSGFYLCAWSQGPYEQYFGPGTRLTVT.

This chain joins TRBV7-9 and TRBJ2-1; 10 nucleotides line up with TRBD2. There are 18 residues in the CDR3. The V segment lost 4 bases and the J segment 4 bases; nucleotides outside the gene matches: 13. Germline V gene lookup returns CDR1 SEHNR and CDR2 FQNEAQ (reference sequence). CDR3 residues: CASSSSLLTSGTYNEQFF. CDR3 coding DNA: TGTGCCAGCAGCTCCTCCCTACTTACTAGCGGGACATACAATGAGCAGTTCTTC.

This chain links TRBV5-8 with TRBJ1-3; D may be TRBD1 (5 bases). V was cut by 1 base and J by 7 bases, with 12 bases left in between. The CDR3 has 14 amino acids. The germline V gene has CDR1 SGHTS and CDR2 YDEGEE. This chain's CDR3 is CASSLSAGVNTIYF. The CDR3 region has the DNA TGTGCCAGCAGCTTGTCAGCGGGGGTTAACACCATATATTTT. Combining the CDR3 with reference TRBV5-8 and TRBJ1-3 gives the whole variable domain EAGVTQSPTHLIKTRGQQATLRCSPISGHTSVYWYQQALGLGLQFLLWYDEGEERNRGNFPPRFSGRQFPNYSSELNVNALELEDSALYLCASSLSAGVNTIYFGEGSWLTVV.

The chain recombines TRBV5-1 with TRBJ1-2, with D unresolved. V lost 5 bases and J 1 base, leaving 9 bases between the germline ends. The CDR3 has 13 amino acids. CDR1 SGHRS and CDR2 YFSETQ come from the germline V gene. The CDR3 bases are TGCGCCAGCAGTTTTCAGGATAACTATGGCTACACCTTC. The encoded protein is CASSFQDNYGYTF.

The chain employs TRBV30 and TRBJ1-2; the match to TRBD1 covers 9 bases. J lost 2 bases, V lost 5 bases, and 9 bases had no gene match. From germline, CDR1 is GTSNPN and CDR2 SVGIG (reference sequence). The CDR3 runs 15 residues. CDR3 bases: TGTGCCTGGGGGAGGACAGGGGCGGTGAACTATGGCTACACCTTC. Translation: CAWGRTGAVNYGYTF.

The rearrangement joins TRBV3-1 (or the pseudogene TRBV3-2) to TRBJ2-5; D perhaps matches TRBD2 (5 bases). Germline V gives CDR1 LGHDT, CDR2 YNNKEL (reference sequence). V was clipped by 4 bases and J by 2 bases, with 17 bases between them. The CDR3 is 16 amino acids. CDR3 nucleotide sequence: TGTGCCAGCAGCCTCATGATAGCGAGACTTCAAGAGACCCAGTACTTC. This codes for CASSLMIARLQETQYF.

This rearrangement joins TRBV3-1 (or the pseudogene TRBV3-2) to TRBJ2-3, with 10 bases fitting TRBD2. This CDR3 comprises 16 residues. The junction had 7 bases not matched to a gene; V was cut back by 2 bases and J by 5 bases. Germline CDR1 and CDR2: LGHDT and YNNKEL (reference sequence). Here the CDR3 reads CASSQKLAGVGDTQYF. DNA of the CDR3: TGTGCCAGCAGCCAAAAGCTAGCGGGAGTCGGAGATACGCAGTATTTT.

The J gene is TRBJ2-7, the V gene TRBV3-1 (or the pseudogene TRBV3-2); no clear D. The germline V gene encodes CDR1 LGHDT and CDR2 YNNKEL (reference sequence). The V end was cut by 1 base, the J end by 4 bases, with 2 bases between. This CDR3 spans 11 amino acids. The CDR3 nucleotides are TGTGCCAGCAGCCAAGCTTACGAGCAGTACTTC. Translating it yields CASSQAYEQYF.

The CDR3: CASSPRSIAGAFDTQYF. CDR3 coding DNA: TGTGCCAGCAGCCCCAGGTCGATAGCGGGAGCTTTTGATACGCAGTATTTT. The V and J genes are TRBV28 and TRBJ2-3, with 9 bases lining up with TRBD2. The CDR3 is made up of 17 amino acids. From germline, CDR1 is MDHEN and CDR2 SYDVKM. The V gene end was trimmed by 6 bases and the J gene end by 6 bases; junction bases not matched to a gene: 16.

This sequence joins TRBV2 and TRBJ1-3, with 7 positions matching TRBD1. Looked up from germline, CDR1 is SNHLY and CDR2 is FYNNEI. Unmatched junction bases numbered 8, after V lost 0 bases and J lost 0 bases. CDR3 size: 18 residues. CDR3: CASSEASGAGGSGNTIYF. CDR3 bases: TGTGCCAGCAGTGAAGCGTCAGGAGCAGGGGGCTCTGGAAACACCATATATTTT. Full variable domain (missing parts from reference TRBV2 and TRBJ1-3): EPEVTQTPSHQVTQMGQEVILRCVPISNHLYFYWYRQILGQKVEFLVSFYNNEISEKSEIFDDQFSVERPDGSNFTLKIRSTKLEDSAMYFCASSEASGAGGSGNTIYFGEGSWLTVV.

This chain uses TRBV19 with TRBJ1-1, with unresolved D. V lost 1 base, J lost 4 bases, and 19 bases lay in between. The CDR3 extends over 17 amino acids. The germline V gene has CDR1 LNHDA and CDR2 SQIVND (reference sequence). DNA of the CDR3: TGTGCCAGTAGTATAGGTGAGGGCTCGATTGGGAGCACTGAAGCTTTCTTT. It specifies CASSIGEGSIGSTEAFF.

This clone has just a few counts. The V and J genes are TRBV13 and TRBJ2-5; D remains unclear. In germline, CDR1 is PRHDT, CDR2 FYEKMQ (reference sequence). The V end lost 0 bases, the J end lost 5 bases, and 7 bases lay between the germline ends. This CDR3 is built from 13 residues. CDR3 in DNA: TGTGCCAGCAGCTTAGGCGGGTACGAGACCCAGTACTTC. It encodes CASSLGGYETQYF.

The chain couples TRBV24-1 to TRBJ2-3, with D tentatively TRBD1 (6 bases). Trimming removed 3 bases from V and 0 bases from J, with 24 bases in between. The germline V gene has CDR1 KGHDR and CDR2 SFDVKD. This CDR3 contains 20 residues. The CDR3 here is CATSDNLPGQRPLSTDTQYF. CDR3 nucleotide sequence: TGTGCCACCAGTGATAATCTCCCGGGACAAAGACCACTGAGCACAGATACGCAGTATTTT.

V gene TRBV24-1 combines with J gene TRBJ2-2; a weak D match, TRBD2 (6 bases). CDR3 size: 16 residues. Per the germline V gene, CDR1 is KGHDR and CDR2 is SFDVKD. Deletions cut 10 bases from V and 6 bases from J, with 23 bases between. Here the CDR3 reads CATSPGAAGTAGELFF. As DNA, the CDR3 is TGTGCCACTTCCCCTGGGGCCGCGGGGACCGCCGGGGAGCTGTTTTTT.

The V gene is TRBV28, the J gene TRBJ1-2; D not resolved. The V gene's germline CDR1 is MDHEN and CDR2 SYDVKM. The CDR3 extends over 13 amino acids. Trimming stripped 5 bases from V and 0 bases from J, with 7 bases between. The CDR3 coding sequence is TGTGCCAGCAGTGCGGGGTCTAACTATGGCTACACCTTC. Translation: CASSAGSNYGYTF.

Only a few counts were recorded for this clone. The chain employs TRBV6-5 and TRBJ2-5, with D hard to call. The CDR3 length is 13 residues. The V and J ends lost 4 bases and 1 base respectively, with 7 bases between them. From germline, CDR1 is MNHEY and CDR2 SVGAGI. CDR3 residues: CASSWQVQETQYF. CDR3 nucleotide sequence: TGTGCCAGCAGTTGGCAGGTCCAAGAGACCCAGTACTTC.

The chain couples TRBV27 to TRBJ2-1; D remains unclear. The V end lost 3 bases, the J end lost 4 bases, and 10 bases lay between the germline ends. The CDR3 runs to 14 residues. In germline, CDR1 is MNHEY, CDR2 SMNVEV (reference sequence). CDR3 residues: CASSLELPYNEQFF. CDR3 sequence (DNA): TGTGCCAGCAGTTTGGAGTTACCTTACAATGAGCAGTTCTTC.